A selection of T cell receptor beta chains follows, all from one sample in a study of blood T cell repertoires in COVID-19. Measured with immunoSEQ multiplex PCR; TCRdb has only the in-frame clones, and not every one. The sample has fewer than 120,000 clones, roughly 79% seen once. Sequencing was performed on peripheral blood. Receptor source: a woman of 80 years or more with active or convalescent COVID-19. Each CDR3 is given with its conserved first and last residue. Fields, in order: D gene, V gene, clone size, J gene, CDR3 DNA, CDR3 protein. The D gene is left open where the match is weak. Size is stated for part of the rows, as once, few or many counts, or as a class when the clone is expanded.

D: TRBD1; V: TRBV5-4; size: -; J: TRBJ2-5; DNA: TGTGCCAGCAGCTTGGGAGCAGGACAGGGAGGTTCTGGAGAGACCCAGTACTTC; CDR3: CASSLGAGQGGSGETQYF
D: TRBD1; V: TRBV18; size: -; J: TRBJ2-5; DNA: TGTGCCAGCTCACCAATTCCGGGACAGCAAGAGACCCAGTACTTC; CDR3: CASSPIPGQQETQYF
D: -; V: TRBV2; size: few; J: TRBJ1-5; DNA: TGTGCCAGCACCTACGACAGGAATAGCAATCAGCCCCAGCATTTT; CDR3: CASTYDRNSNQPQHF
D: -; V: TRBV18; size: -; J: TRBJ2-7; DNA: TGTGCCAGCTCTCTCCAAGGGGCAGGGGCGTACGAGCAGTACTTC; CDR3: CASSLQGAGAYEQYF
D: -; V: TRBV30; size: -; J: TRBJ1-5; DNA: TGTGCCTGGAGTCGGGGGGCGGATCAGCCCCAGCATTTT; CDR3: CAWSRGADQPQHF
D: -; V: TRBV5-1; size: -; J: TRBJ1-1; DNA: TGCGCCAGCAGCGTGGACAGGAACACTGAAGCTTTCTTT; CDR3: CASSVDRNTEAFF
D: -; V: TRBV7-3; size: many; J: TRBJ2-2; DNA: TGTGCCAGCAGCTTAACTGAGGACACCGGGGAGCTGTTTTTT; CDR3: CASSLTEDTGELFF
D: -; V: TRBV7-9; size: -; J: TRBJ2-7; DNA: TGTGCCAGCAGCTTCCAAGGGGTGGAGCAGTACTTC; CDR3: CASSFQGVEQYF
D: -; V: TRBV7-2; size: -; J: TRBJ2-7; DNA: TGTGCCAGCAGCCCTCAGGGGTCGTCCTACGAGCAGTACTTC; CDR3: CASSPQGSSYEQYF
D: TRBD1; V: TRBV7-2; size: -; J: TRBJ2-1; DNA: TGTGCCAGCAGCTCCGGGACAGGGGCCTACAATGAGCAGTTCTTC; CDR3: CASSSGTGAYNEQFF